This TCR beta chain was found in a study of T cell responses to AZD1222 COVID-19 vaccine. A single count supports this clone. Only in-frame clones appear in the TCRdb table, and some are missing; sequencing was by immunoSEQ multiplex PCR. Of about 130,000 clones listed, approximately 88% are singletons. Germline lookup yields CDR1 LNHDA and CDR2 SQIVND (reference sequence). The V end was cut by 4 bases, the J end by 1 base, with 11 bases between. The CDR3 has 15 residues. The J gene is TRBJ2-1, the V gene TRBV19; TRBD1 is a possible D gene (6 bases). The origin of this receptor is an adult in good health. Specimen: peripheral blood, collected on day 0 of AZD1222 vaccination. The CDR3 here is CASSTYRVSYNEQFF. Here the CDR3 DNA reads TGTGCCAGTAGTACCTACAGGGTTTCCTACAATGAGCAGTTCTTC.